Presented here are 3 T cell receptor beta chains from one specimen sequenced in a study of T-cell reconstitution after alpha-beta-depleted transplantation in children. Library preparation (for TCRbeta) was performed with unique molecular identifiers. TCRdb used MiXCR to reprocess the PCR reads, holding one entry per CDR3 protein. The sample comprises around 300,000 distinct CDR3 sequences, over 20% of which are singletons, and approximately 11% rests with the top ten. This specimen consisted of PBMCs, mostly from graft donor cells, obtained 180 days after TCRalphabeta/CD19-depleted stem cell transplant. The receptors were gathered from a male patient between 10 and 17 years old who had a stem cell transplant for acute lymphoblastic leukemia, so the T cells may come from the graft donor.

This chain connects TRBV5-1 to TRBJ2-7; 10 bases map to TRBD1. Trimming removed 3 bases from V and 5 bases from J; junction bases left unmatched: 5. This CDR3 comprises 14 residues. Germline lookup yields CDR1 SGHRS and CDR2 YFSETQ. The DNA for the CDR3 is TGCGCCAGCAGCTCACGAGGGACAGGGGACGAGCAGTACTTC. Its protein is CASSSRGTGDEQYF.

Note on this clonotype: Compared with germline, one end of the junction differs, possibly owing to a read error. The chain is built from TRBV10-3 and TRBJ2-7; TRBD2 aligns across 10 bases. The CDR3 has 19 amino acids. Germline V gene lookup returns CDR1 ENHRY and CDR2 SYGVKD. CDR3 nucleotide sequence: TGTGCCAGCAGTGAGCCGACTAGCGGGTGGGACCGATTCTCCTACGAGCAGTACTTC. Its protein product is CASSEPTSGWDRFSYEQYF.

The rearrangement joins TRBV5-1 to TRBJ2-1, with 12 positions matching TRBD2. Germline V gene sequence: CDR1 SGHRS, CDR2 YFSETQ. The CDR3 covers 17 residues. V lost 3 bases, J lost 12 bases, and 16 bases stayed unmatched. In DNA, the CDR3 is TGCGCCAGCAGCTCGGGGACTAGCGGGCCTATCTTGTCAGGGCAGTTCTTC. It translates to CASSSGTSGPILSGQFF.